Listed here are 26 T cell receptor beta chains from one sample, sequenced in a study of shared clonotypes between healthy human individuals. TCRdb's table, derived via immunoSEQ multiplex PCR, lists solely in-frame clones and lacks some. Here the sample spans a few million clones, about 90% being singletons. Sequencing was performed on naive CD4+ T cells from PBMCs. Subset of the sample: CD45RA+ positively selected. Receptors were obtained from a man aged 18 to 30 in good health. Some clones in this sample may be carry-over from other donors' samples.

The chain recombines TRBV6-7 with TRBJ2-3; 8 bases match TRBD2. TRBV6-7 is labeled an ORF, and its function is uncertain. The CDR3 is 19 residues long. Germline trimming cut 0 bases from V and 0 bases from J; bases unmatched to any gene: 11. CDR3 amino acids: CASSYSAFPAGESTDTQYF. The CDR3 DNA is TGTGCCAGCAGTTACTCGGCCTTCCCAGCGGGAGAGAGCACAGATACGCAGTATTTT.

The rearrangement links TRBV7-9 to TRBJ2-6; perhaps D is TRBD1 or TRBD2 (6 bases each). Trimming removed 5 bases from V and 2 bases from J, with 19 bases in between. Germline assignment: CDR1 SEHNR and CDR2 FQNEAQ (reference sequence). This CDR3 contains 18 residues. The CDR3 here is CASSNIRGVRTGANVLTF. As DNA, the CDR3 is TGTGCCAGCAGCAATATAAGGGGGGTTCGAACTGGGGCCAACGTCCTGACTTTC.

V usage is TRBV5-1 and J usage is TRBJ2-1; TRBD2 aligns across 13 bases. The V gene's germline CDR1 is SGHRS and CDR2 YFSETQ. CDR3 length equals 17 residues. V gave up 2 bases and J gave up 8 bases; unmatched junction bases: 10. CDR3 DNA sequence: TGCGCCAGCAGCTTAGGACTAGCGGGAGTAGGAAGGGATGAGCAGTTCTTC. It is translated as CASSLGLAGVGRDEQFF.

The genes are TRBV29-1 and TRBJ1-1; D is uncertain. Looked up from germline, CDR1 is SQVTM and CDR2 is ANQGSEA. The germline V and J ends were trimmed by 5 bases and 4 bases, with 8 bases remaining between them. CDR3 size: 11 residues. The CDR3 loop is CSVTRGTEAFF. Written as DNA, the CDR3 is TGCAGCGTTACGCGGGGCACTGAAGCTTTCTTT.

V is TRBV7-3 and J is TRBJ1-1; perhaps TRBD1 as D (5 bases). Trimming removed 4 bases from V and 4 bases from J, with 13 bases in between. This CDR3 is 14 amino acids long. CDR1 is SGHTA and CDR2 is FQGTGA in the germline V gene. CDR3 protein: CASSSGARATEAFF. As DNA, the CDR3 is TGTGCCAGCAGCTCCGGGGCTCGGGCCACTGAAGCTTTCTTT. Full variable domain (rest looked up from reference TRBV7-3 and TRBJ1-1): GAGVSQTPSNKVTEKGKYVELRCDPISGHTALYWYRQSLGQGPEFLIYFQGTGAADDSGLPNDRFFAVRPEGSVSTLKIQRTERGDSAVYLCASSSGARATEAFFGQGTRLTVV.

This rearrangement joins TRBV19 to TRBJ1-5; D possibly corresponds to TRBD1 (5 bases). Germline assignment: CDR1 LNHDA and CDR2 SQIVND (reference sequence). V was clipped by 9 bases and J by 6 bases, with 18 bases between them. The CDR3 runs to 14 residues. This CDR3 reads CASRDGSVGQPQHF. DNA of the CDR3: TGTGCCAGCAGGGACGGTTCGGTCGGTCAGCCCCAGCATTTT.

The rearrangement uses TRBV10-3 and TRBJ2-5, with TRBD2 matching 7 bases. The ends lost 1 base at V and 1 base at J; junction bases unmatched: 9. This CDR3 spans 17 amino acids. CDR1 ENHRY and CDR2 SYGVKD come from the germline V gene. CDR3 region: CAISEFTGLSSQETQYF. The CDR3, as DNA: TGTGCCATCAGTGAGTTTACGGGACTATCAAGCCAAGAGACCCAGTACTTC.

This sequence joins TRBV14 and TRBJ1-2, with TRBD1 as a possible D gene (5 bases). Germline values: CDR1 SGHDN, CDR2 FVKESK. This CDR3 has 16 residues. Deletions cut 0 bases from V and 2 bases from J, with 13 bases between. The DNA of the CDR3 is TGTGCCAGCAGCCAAGATGGGGCTTGGCGGAACTATGGCTACACCTTC. Amino acid sequence: CASSQDGAWRNYGYTF.

The chain combines TRBV5-1 with TRBJ2-6, with D maybe TRBD2 (5 bases). The CDR3 is made up of 15 amino acids. V was clipped by 2 bases and J by 4 bases, with 10 bases between them. The germline gives CDR1 SGHRS, CDR2 YFSETQ. The DNA for the CDR3 is TGCGCCAGCAGCTTCGAGGGCGGCGGGGCCAACGTCCTGACTTTC. Its protein is CASSFEGGGANVLTF.

This chain links TRBV7-7 with TRBJ2-3, with TRBD1 matching over 12 bases. Trimming took 3 bases from V and 4 from J; bases not matched to a gene: 2. The CDR3 extends over 15 amino acids. Germline V lookup: CDR1 SSHAT, CDR2 FNYEAQ (reference sequence). CDR3 in amino acids: CASSLGQGAADTQYF. The CDR3 DNA follows: TGTGCCAGCAGCTTGGGACAGGGGGCCGCAGATACGCAGTATTTT.

V gene TRBV5-1 combines with J gene TRBJ2-7; D is perhaps TRBD2 (6 bases). In germline, CDR1 is SGHRS, CDR2 YFSETQ. The CDR3 length is 16 residues. V was shortened by 5 bases and J by 3 bases, with 21 bases between the two germline ends. This chain's CDR3 is CASSFLAARELYEQYF. CDR3 nucleotide sequence: TGCGCCAGCAGTTTTTTAGCGGCAAGAGAACTCTACGAGCAGTACTTC.

The chain recombines TRBV27 with TRBJ2-3; D is uncertain. Germline CDR1 and CDR2: MNHEY and SMNVEV (reference sequence). Trimming removed 5 bases from V and 4 bases from J, with 13 bases in between. This CDR3 has 14 amino acids. For the CDR3, the DNA is TGTGCCAGCAGTCCCCGCCCGCTCTCAGATACGCAGTATTTT. This translates into CASSPRPLSDTQYF.

This clone occurred once. V usage is TRBV7-9 and J usage is TRBJ2-5, with 10 bases aligning to TRBD2. CDR1 SEHNR and CDR2 FQNEAQ come from the germline V gene (reference sequence). V trimming: 2 bases; J trimming: 3 bases; junction bases outside the gene matches: 3. This CDR3 contains 15 residues. CDR3 sequence reads: CASSLNLAGEETQYF. The CDR3 coding sequence is TGTGCCAGCAGCTTAAATCTAGCGGGAGAAGAGACCCAGTACTTC.

V usage is TRBV29-1 and J usage is TRBJ2-7; 8 bases agree with TRBD2. Germline V gene data show CDR1 as SQVTM and CDR2 as ANQGSEA. This CDR3 has 13 residues. Trimming at V came to 5 bases and at J to 2 bases, leaving 5 bases not matched to a gene. The CDR3 sequence: CSVNRGGTYEQYF. CDR3 DNA: TGCAGCGTTAATCGGGGGGGAACCTACGAGCAGTACTTC.

V is TRBV13 and J is TRBJ2-7, with 10 bases that match TRBD1. Germline values: CDR1 PRHDT, CDR2 FYEKMQ (reference sequence). CDR3 size: 15 residues. The V segment lost 6 bases and the J segment 2 bases; nucleotides outside the gene matches: 7. The CDR3 loop reads CASSLLDRGPYEQYF. The CDR3 nucleotides read TGTGCCAGCAGTTTGTTAGACAGGGGGCCCTACGAGCAGTACTTC.

The V call is TRBV6-1, the J call TRBJ1-1, with unresolved D. V was trimmed by 4 bases and J by 0 bases, leaving 18 bases between them. CDR1 MNHNS and CDR2 SASEGT come from the germline V gene. The CDR3 runs to 17 residues. In nucleotides, the CDR3 is TGTGCCAGCAGTGCTGGTCATAGTGCAGTTCTGAACACTGAAGCTTTCTTT. Translated: CASSAGHSAVLNTEAFF.

This chain uses TRBV7-2 with TRBJ2-3; D gene ambiguous. Germline CDR1 SGHTA, CDR2 FQGNSA. The V end was cut by 3 bases, the J end by 6 bases, with 13 bases between. The CDR3 extends over 14 amino acids. The CDR3 sequence: CASSLVRVSDTQYF. In DNA, the CDR3 is TGTGCCAGCAGCTTGGTCCGGGTATCCGATACGCAGTATTTT.

CDR3 protein: CASSLGSLNYGYTF. The CDR3 nucleotides are TGTGCCAGCAGCTTGGGCAGCCTGAACTATGGCTACACCTTC. This sequence joins TRBV7-2 and TRBJ1-2; D is ambiguous. Germline V gives CDR1 SGHTA, CDR2 FQGNSA. The CDR3 is made up of 14 amino acids. With 3 bases removed from V and 2 bases from J, the gap between germline ends came to 10 bases. Full variable domain (rest looked up from reference TRBV7-2 and TRBJ1-2): GAGVSQSPSNKVTEKGKDVELRCDPISGHTALYWYRQSLGQGLEFLIYFQGNSAPDKSGLPSDRFSAERTGGSVSTLTIQRTQQEDSAVYLCASSLGSLNYGYTFGSGTRLTVV.

The count of this clone is one. The chain joins TRBV7-2 to TRBJ1-5; 7 nucleotides line up with TRBD1. CDR3 size: 13 residues. The germline gives CDR1 SGHTA, CDR2 FQGNSA. Trimming removed 6 bases from V and 5 bases from J; junction bases left unmatched: 4. The CDR3 loop reads CASSTGVDQPQHF. The DNA for the CDR3 is TGTGCCAGCAGTACAGGGGTCGATCAGCCCCAGCATTTT.

This CDR3 reads CASGRDRVVDTQYF. In DNA, the CDR3 is TGTGCTAGTGGGCGGGACAGGGTTGTGGATACGCAGTATTTT. The chain has TRBV12-5 and TRBJ2-3, with 9 bases identical to TRBD1. This CDR3 comprises 14 residues. Germline V gene sequence: CDR1 LGHNT, CDR2 FRNRAP. The V and J ends lost 6 bases and 6 bases, in that order; junction bases with no gene match: 7.

Concerning this clone itself: This same CDR3 is encoded by further DNA sequences in the sample. The chain uses TRBV15 and TRBJ2-1, with D perhaps matching TRBD1 or TRBD2 (5 bases each). This CDR3 region has 14 residues. The germline V gene encodes CDR1 LNHNV and CDR2 YYDKDF (reference sequence). Trimming took off 3 bases at V and 2 bases at J, with 8 bases between the two ends. DNA of the CDR3: TGTGCCACCAGCAGGGGACGGACCTACAATGAGCAGTTCTTC. This gives the protein CATSRGRTYNEQFF.

This clone was detected many times. This chain uses TRBV10-1 with TRBJ2-7; tentatively, D is TRBD1 (5 bases). V dropped 3 bases and J dropped 2 bases, with 8 bases sitting between them. The germline gives CDR1 WNHNN, CDR2 SYGVQD (reference sequence). This CDR3 spans 13 amino acids. This CDR3 is CASSESGPYEQYF. The CDR3, as DNA: TGCGCCAGCAGTGAATCAGGGCCCTACGAGCAGTACTTC.

The chain links TRBV7-7 to TRBJ2-6, with 7 bases fitting TRBD1. Per the germline V gene, CDR1 is SSHAT and CDR2 is FNYEAQ (reference sequence). Losses at the gene ends were 10 bases for V and 4 bases for J; bases not matched to a gene: 10. CDR3 length equals 15 residues. Here the CDR3 DNA reads TGTGCCACGAAAGCAGGGGGAACCGGGGCCAACGTCCTGACTTTC. Translation: CATKAGGTGANVLTF.

The chain has TRBV2 and TRBJ1-5; D is uncertain. CDR3 length: 12 residues. Trimming cost V 6 bases and J 6 bases, with 9 bases left between them. Per the germline V gene, CDR1 is SNHLY and CDR2 is FYNNEI. The CDR3 loop reads CASRGESQPQHF. The CDR3 region has the DNA TGTGCCAGCAGAGGTGAGAGTCAGCCCCAGCATTTT. The full variable domain, completed using reference TRBV2 and TRBJ1-5, is EPEVTQTPSHQVTQMGQEVILRCVPISNHLYFYWYRQILGQKVEFLVSFYNNEISEKSEIFDDQFSVERPDGSNFTLKIRSTKLEDSAMYFCASRGESQPQHFGDGTRLSIL.

The chain recombines TRBV9 with TRBJ2-1, with 9 positions matching TRBD2. Germline values: CDR1 SGDLS, CDR2 YYNGEE. The length of the CDR3 is 15 residues. The V segment lost 4 bases and the J segment 10 bases; nucleotides outside the gene matches: 12. The CDR3 DNA reads as TGTGCCAGCAGCCTGGCGGGGACTAGCCTTAGGGAGCAGTTCTTC. Encoded protein: CASSLAGTSLREQFF.

This clone was detected once. The CDR3 here is CASSGRGINYEQYF. The DNA of the CDR3 is TGTGCCAGCAGCGGCCGGGGTATTAACTACGAGCAGTACTTC. The gene calls are TRBV6-1 and TRBJ2-7, with a weak D call TRBD2 (5 bases). This CDR3 has 14 residues. V was clipped by 6 bases and J by 3 bases, with 15 bases between them. Germline values: CDR1 MNHNS, CDR2 SASEGT.